In its sample, the clone carrying this T cell receptor (beta chain) was seen many times. Its antigen is not identified. The data derive from a study of T cell repertoires in cytomegalovirus infection. Study-wide results and limits: Totalled public TCR beta family frequency picked out people who carried CMV plus the relevant HLA. Ex vivo, HLA-C-restricted CMV-specific TCR beta clonotypes prevailed over the rest of the response.

TCRdb analysed the reads with MiXCR anew, one entry per CDR3 protein. The top ten hold about 18% of the sample, which has a few hundred thousand distinct CDR3 sequences, approximately 22% seen once. This receptor was identified in a human donor in good health (CMV status not recorded). Some clones in this sample may be carry-over from other donors' samples. The material sequenced was CD8+ T cells from PBMCs.

CDR3 region: CASSQGRGTGELFF. CDR3 in DNA: TGCGCCAGCAGCCAAGGAAGGGGGACCGGGGAGCTGTTTTTT. This rearrangement joins TRBV4-1 to TRBJ2-2; a weak D match, TRBD1 (6 bases). The CDR3 consists of 14 residues. The germline V and J ends were trimmed by 1 base and 5 bases, with 8 bases remaining between them. Germline V gives CDR1 MGHRA, CDR2 YSYEKL.